This T cell receptor (beta chain) was retrieved from a study of T cell repertoires in cytomegalovirus infection. Study background: It can be stated that public TCR beta signatures indicated CMV infection as well as a matching HLA type.

The CDR3 spans 15 residues. Per the germline V gene, CDR1 is SGHVS and CDR2 is FQNEAQ. A note on this clonotype: Its specificity is not known. A junction end diverges from the germline sequence, so it may reflect a read error.

TCRdb redid the calling of the reads with MiXCR, one entry per CDR3 protein. The repertoire has approximately 400,000 distinct CDR3 sequences, approximately 31% of them found once; the top ten carry about an eighth. Overall study findings and caveats: Dominating the ex vivo response were TCR beta clonotypes that were CMV-specific and HLA-C-restricted. Summed frequency of public TCR beta families distinguished CMV carriers with the relevant HLA.

This receptor was obtained from a human donor in good health (CMV status not recorded). Some clones in this sample may be carry-over from other donors' samples. The chain employs TRBV7-8 and TRBJ2-1; 10 positions match TRBD1. Sequencing was done on a sample of PBMCs. The CDR3 DNA sequence: TGTGCCAGCAGCTCGACAGGGGGCTCCTACATTGAGCAGTTCTTC. Translation gives CASSSTGGSYIEQFF.